This record covers a single T cell receptor (beta chain). The antigen it binds to is not known. Base quality data are lacking; no much larger clone is found one base away. Per the germline V gene, WSHSY is the CDR1 and SAAADI is the CDR2. The trim is 6 bases for V and 2 bases for J, with a gap of 11 bases between the germline ends. The CDR3 sequence holds 13 residues, the cysteine and phenylalanine included. Just the 39-base CDR3 DNA is kept, in frame starting at base 1. The data stem from a study of control samples from healthy donors and cancer patients (dated by TCRdb to the early 2020s). The library was prepared using the immunoSEQ multiplex PCR assay. TCRdb stores this immuneACCESS table with in-frame sequences only. Part of the clones is absent; in the studies checked, under half of the shortfall reflects unresolved V genes, and no reason is known for the rest. For this sample the table gives under 450,000 clones, of which 80% to 95% were detected only once. The ten top clones hold around 6.5% of the sample.

Sequencing input: PBMCs. This TCR derives from a man aged 35 to 55 with head and neck cancer. The rearranged chain carries TRBV10-2 and TRBJ2-7; no D gene call is confident. The CDR3 here reads CASRATATYEQYF. The DNA sequence is as follows: TGCGCCAGCAGAGCGACGGCTACCTACGAGCAGTACTTC.